These T cell receptor beta chains were read from a single sample in a study of beta chain features in type 1 diabetes. Profiled with immunoSEQ multiplex PCR; TCRdb holds only in-frame clones, not every one. Of 430,000 or so clones listed, about an eighth were seen once; the top ten hold about 0.045%. The sample was naive CD4+ T cells from blood. The receptors come from a woman between 18 and 29 years old in good health. Each CDR3 is given with its conserved first and last residue. A D gene is named only where the DNA matches it firmly. The size field is filled for only some rows; it gives once, few, many or a size class.

CDR3 protein: CATSEGLGDTQYF
CDR3 DNA: TGCGCCACCTCGGAGGGCCTGGGGGATACGCAGTATTTT
D gene: NA
clone size: NA
V gene: TRBV5-1
J gene: TRBJ2-3

CDR3 protein: CASSQGRGGNIQYF
CDR3 DNA: TGTGCCAGCAGCCAAGGCAGGGGGGGAAACATTCAGTACTTC
D gene: NA
clone size: NA
V gene: TRBV14
J gene: TRBJ2-4

CDR3 protein: CASSLDPGSYGYTF
CDR3 DNA: TGTGCCAGCAGTTTGGACCCAGGGTCCTATGGCTACACCTTC
D gene: NA
clone size: NA
V gene: TRBV27
J gene: TRBJ1-2

CDR3 protein: CASSQEGLASTDTQYF
CDR3 DNA: TGCGCCAGCAGCCAAGAGGGACTCGCTAGCACAGATACGCAGTATTTT
D gene: NA
clone size: few
V gene: TRBV4-3
J gene: TRBJ2-3

CDR3 protein: CASSPTGAYNTGELFF
CDR3 DNA: TGCGCCAGCAGCCCTACAGGGGCCTACAACACCGGGGAGCTGTTTTTT
D gene: TRBD1
clone size: few
V gene: TRBV23-1
J gene: TRBJ2-2

CDR3 protein: CASSNTSLDKDTQYF
CDR3 DNA: TGTGCCAGCAGCAATACTAGCTTGGATAAAGATACGCAGTATTTT
D gene: NA
clone size: few
V gene: TRBV21-1
J gene: TRBJ2-3

CDR3 protein: CSVESFRASGRVKYNEQFF
CDR3 DNA: TGCAGCGTTGAAAGCTTTAGGGCTAGCGGGAGAGTGAAATACAATGAGCAGTTCTTC
D gene: TRBD2
clone size: NA
V gene: TRBV29-1
J gene: TRBJ2-1

CDR3 protein: CASSRERLGTDTQYF
CDR3 DNA: TGTGCCAGCAGCAGGGAAAGACTTGGCACAGATACGCAGTATTTT
D gene: NA
clone size: few
V gene: TRBV2
J gene: TRBJ2-3

CDR3 protein: CAWTPARWLGYTF
CDR3 DNA: TGTGCCTGGACTCCCGCACGTTGGCTTGGCTACACCTTC
D gene: NA
clone size: NA
V gene: TRBV30
J gene: TRBJ1-2

CDR3 protein: CSVGWARGQYF
CDR3 DNA: TGCAGCGTTGGTTGGGCCCGAGGGCAGTACTTC
D gene: NA
clone size: NA
V gene: TRBV29-1
J gene: TRBJ2-7

CDR3 protein: CASSLRGANEQFF
CDR3 DNA: TGCGCCAGCAGCTTGCGTGGGGCGAATGAGCAGTTCTTC
D gene: NA
clone size: NA
V gene: TRBV5-1
J gene: TRBJ2-1

CDR3 protein: CASSLRGPLSTDTQYF
CDR3 DNA: TGTGCCAGCAGCTTAAGGGGTCCATTAAGCACAGATACGCAGTATTTT
D gene: NA
clone size: NA
V gene: TRBV7-2
J gene: TRBJ2-3

CDR3 protein: CASRTVLEDTQYF
CDR3 DNA: TGTGCCAGTAGGACCGTACTAGAAGATACGCAGTATTTT
D gene: NA
clone size: few
V gene: TRBV19
J gene: TRBJ2-3

CDR3 protein: CASSVDTQYF
CDR3 DNA: TGTGCCAGCAGTGTAGATACGCAGTATTTT
D gene: NA
clone size: few
V gene: TRBV2
J gene: TRBJ2-3

CDR3 protein: CASSPGLAGNTIYF
CDR3 DNA: TGTGCCAGCAGCCCGGGTCTCGCCGGAAACACCATATATTTT
D gene: NA
clone size: few
V gene: TRBV9
J gene: TRBJ1-3

CDR3 protein: CASSTGGAVYEQYF
CDR3 DNA: TGTGCCAGTAGCACAGGGGGGGCGGTCTACGAGCAGTACTTC
D gene: NA
clone size: NA
V gene: TRBV19
J gene: TRBJ2-7

CDR3 protein: CASIPTSGNTGELFF
CDR3 DNA: TGTGCCAGCATCCCGACTAGCGGGAATACCGGGGAGCTGTTTTTT
D gene: TRBD2
clone size: NA
V gene: TRBV7-9
J gene: TRBJ2-2

CDR3 protein: CASPRTSGSRDTQYF
CDR3 DNA: TGTGCTAGCCCCCGGACTAGCGGGAGTAGGGATACGCAGTATTTT
D gene: TRBD2
clone size: NA
V gene: TRBV7-7
J gene: TRBJ2-3

CDR3 protein: CASSARGAVLYNEQFF
CDR3 DNA: TGTGCCAGCAGCGCAAGAGGGGCAGTTCTATACAATGAGCAGTTCTTC
D gene: NA
clone size: NA
V gene: TRBV7-8
J gene: TRBJ2-1

CDR3 protein: CASKAGAEDTQYF
CDR3 DNA: TGTGCCAGCAAAGCGGGAGCGGAAGATACGCAGTATTTT
D gene: TRBD2
clone size: few
V gene: TRBV9
J gene: TRBJ2-3

CDR3 protein: CASSLYRGGGETQYF
CDR3 DNA: TGTGCCAGCAGTTTATACAGGGGAGGTGGAGAGACCCAGTACTTC
D gene: NA
clone size: few
V gene: TRBV28
J gene: TRBJ2-5

CDR3 protein: CASSGARPQETQYF
CDR3 DNA: TGCGCCAGCAGCGGGGCGCGTCCCCAAGAGACCCAGTACTTC
D gene: NA
clone size: NA
V gene: TRBV5-1
J gene: TRBJ2-5

CDR3 protein: CASSKQSRIRTGELFF
CDR3 DNA: TGTGCCAGCAGTAAACAGAGCAGAATCAGGACCGGGGAGCTGTTTTTT
D gene: NA
clone size: NA
V gene: TRBV2
J gene: TRBJ2-2

CDR3 protein: CASSLQGGNEQFF
CDR3 DNA: TGTGCCAGCTCCCTACAGGGGGGCAATGAGCAGTTCTTC
D gene: TRBD1
clone size: few
V gene: TRBV18
J gene: TRBJ2-1

CDR3 protein: CASSLVSVTGELFF
CDR3 DNA: TGCGCCAGCAGCTTGGTATCTGTCACCGGGGAGCTGTTTTTT
D gene: NA
clone size: NA
V gene: TRBV5-1
J gene: TRBJ2-2

CDR3 protein: CSVADQYEQYF
CDR3 DNA: TGCAGCGTGGCCGACCAGTACGAGCAGTACTTC
D gene: NA
clone size: many
V gene: TRBV29-1
J gene: TRBJ2-7

CDR3 protein: CSEGTYEQFF
CDR3 DNA: TGCAGTGAGGGTACCTATGAGCAGTTCTTC
D gene: NA
clone size: few
V gene: TRBV20-1
J gene: TRBJ2-1

CDR3 protein: CASSEQLYGYTF
CDR3 DNA: TGTGCCAGCAGCGAACAGCTCTATGGCTACACCTTC
D gene: NA
clone size: NA
V gene: TRBV11-3
J gene: TRBJ1-2

CDR3 protein: CSAYRQAQETQYF
CDR3 DNA: TGCAGCGCTTATCGACAGGCACAAGAGACCCAGTACTTC
D gene: NA
clone size: few
V gene: TRBV29-1
J gene: TRBJ2-5

CDR3 protein: CASSSQGGTNVLTF
CDR3 DNA: TGTGCCAGCAGTAGTCAGGGTGGAACCAACGTCCTGACTTTC
D gene: NA
clone size: NA
V gene: TRBV27
J gene: TRBJ2-6

CDR3 protein: CASSPTGQRYQPQHF
CDR3 DNA: TGTGCCAGCAGCCCGACTGGACAGCGGTATCAGCCCCAGCATTTT
D gene: NA
clone size: once
V gene: TRBV7-2
J gene: TRBJ1-5

CDR3 protein: CAWSGGADTQYF
CDR3 DNA: TGTGCCTGGTCTGGGGGCGCAGATACGCAGTATTTT
D gene: NA
clone size: few
V gene: TRBV30
J gene: TRBJ2-3